The entry below describes one T cell receptor (beta chain). This CDR3 comprises 14 residues. V shed 4 bases and J shed 3 bases, with 10 bases lying between them. CDR1 and CDR2 from the germline V gene are MGHRA and YSYEKL. The sequenced target, TCR beta, came from blood CD8+ and CD4+ T cells. The multiple sclerosis controls were treatment-naive patients with relapsing-remitting disease that was stable or active. TEMRA cells were enriched by FACS, and CD4+ and CD8+ T cells were negatively isolated. An input of roughly 0.5 to 1 ug of RNA was subjected to reverse transcription using random hexamers. TCRdb re-called the immunoSEQ multiplex PCR reads through MiXCR, storing one row per CDR3 protein. The sample yields more than 100,000 distinct CDR3 sequences, around 80% seen once. This sample stems from a study of CD8 T cells in Susac syndrome.

The chain has TRBV4-1 and TRBJ1-5; a possible D gene is TRBD1 (6 bases). The receptor's source is a human donor with multiple sclerosis. The sample consisted of CD8+ T cells from PBMCs. CDR3 sequence: CASSRDIPNQPQHF. The CDR3 nucleotides read TGCGCCAGCAGCCGGGACATTCCCAATCAGCCCCAGCATTTT.